The present entry profiles one T cell receptor beta chain with its context. What it binds is not known. The data are from a study of PD-1 blockade in classical Hodgkin lymphoma. Study-level findings and limits: Why repertoires differed is undefined; disease activity or prior therapy possibly contributed. Diminished baseline TCR diversity has been reported in newly diagnosed patients relative to healthy donors.

Profiled with immunoSEQ multiplex PCR; TCRdb holds only in-frame clones, not every one. The table includes 70,000 or so clones, 85% to 95% detected once. The CDR3 extends over 17 amino acids. V was clipped by 3 bases and J by 4 bases; unmatched bases: 13. Germline loops: CDR1 LNHDA, CDR2 SQIVND (reference sequence). Described time point: newly diagnosed, previously untreated cHL patient sample. Untreated, newly diagnosed classical Hodgkin lymphoma PBMCs served for comparison. The source material was peripheral blood mononuclear cells (PBMCs). The chain carries TRBV19 and TRBJ1-2, with 8 nucleotides matching TRBD1. The receptor's source is a human donor with classical Hodgkin lymphoma. CDR3 sequence: CASSISMGQETAYGYTF. The CDR3 DNA reads TGTGCCAGTAGTATTTCGATGGGACAGGAGACTGCCTATGGCTACACCTTC.